Included here is one T cell receptor beta chain sequence, with context. The antigen remains unidentified. The data stem from a study of T-cell reconstitution after alpha-beta-depleted transplantation in children. Study-wide points: After transplant, at about two months, alpha-beta T cells were reportedly derived from several hundred expanded graft clones. By one year post-transplant, T-cell counts and diversity largely arose from T cells that were newly produced. Some patients owed their high day-60 TCRbeta diversity to surviving recipient T cells and thymic progenitors.

Germline V lookup: CDR1 SGHRS, CDR2 YFSETQ. Trimming removed 0 bases at V and 9 bases at J, with 11 bases between. The CDR3 is made up of 13 amino acids. Unique molecular identifiers were used to barcode this TCRbeta library. Via MiXCR, TCRdb re-called the PCR reads, giving one row per CDR3 protein. The table has 700,000 or so distinct CDR3 sequences, 13% seen once. This chain connects TRBV5-1 to TRBJ2-3, with D possibly matching TRBD1 (5 bases). The receptor comes from a girl aged 2 to 9 with congenital amegakaryocytic thrombocytopenia, due to receive a stem cell transplant. The sequences come from PBMCs, collected before TCRalphabeta/CD19-depleted stem cell transplant. CDR3 sequence reads: CASSLEAQGTQYF. The DNA of the CDR3 is TGCGCCAGCAGCTTGGAGGCCCAGGGCACGCAGTATTTT.